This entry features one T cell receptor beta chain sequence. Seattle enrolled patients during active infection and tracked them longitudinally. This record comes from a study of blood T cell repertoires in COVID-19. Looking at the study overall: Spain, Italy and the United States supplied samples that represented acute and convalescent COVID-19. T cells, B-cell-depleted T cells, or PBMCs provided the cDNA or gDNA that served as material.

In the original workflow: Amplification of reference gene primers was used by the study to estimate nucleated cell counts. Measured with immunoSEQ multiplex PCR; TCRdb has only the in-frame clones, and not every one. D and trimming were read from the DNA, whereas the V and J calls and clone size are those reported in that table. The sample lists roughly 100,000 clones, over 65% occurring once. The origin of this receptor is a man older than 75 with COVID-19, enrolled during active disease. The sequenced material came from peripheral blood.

CDR3 protein: CASSLSGPPEAFF. The CDR3 DNA reads as TGTGCCAGCAGCTTATCGGGTCCCCCTGAAGCTTTCTTT. This rearrangement joins TRBV11-2 to TRBJ1-1; D unresolved. This CDR3 spans 13 amino acids. V dropped 2 bases and J dropped 6 bases, with 10 bases sitting between them. CDR1 and CDR2 (germline): SGHAT, FQNNGV.